This T cell receptor beta chain originates from a study of cytomegalovirus exposure and HLA in healthy donors. Trimming took 4 bases from V and 2 from J; bases not matched to a gene: 7. This CDR3 spans 15 amino acids. The germline V gene has CDR1 LGHNA and CDR2 YSLEER. PCR employed 60 Vbeta and 13 Jbeta primers. Using immunoSEQ multiplex PCR, the repertoire was profiled, and TCRdb retains in-frame clones only, with some absent. The sample has 150,000 to 200,000 clones, under 85% seen once. The sequence was collected from a man in his forties or fifties in good health and CMV-seropositive. This sequence joins TRBV4-3 and TRBJ1-1, with 7 bases lining up with TRBD1. Input material: PBMCs. The CDR3 loop is CASSRGGTVNTEAFF. CDR3 coding DNA: TGCGCCAGCAGCCGCGGCGGGACAGTAAACACTGAAGCTTTCTTT.